This T cell receptor beta chain appears in the sequencing data of a study of blood T cell repertoires in COVID-19. Authors' methods: Researchers report that nucleated cell counts were estimated from reference gene primer amplification. Assay: immunoSEQ multiplex PCR; the TCRdb copy retains only in-frame clones and omits some. V, J and clone size derive from that table, while D and trimming were established from the DNA sequence. The repertoire holds 300,000 to 450,000 clones, with roughly nine tenths as singletons. Germline V lookup: CDR1 MGHRA, CDR2 YSYEKL. The CDR3 covers 16 residues. J gave up 2 bases and V 4 bases, and 5 bases lay outside the gene matches.

The rearrangement uses TRBV4-1 and TRBJ2-6; TRBD1 matches at 7 bases. The receptor's source is a woman in her sixties or seventies with COVID-19, enrolled during active disease. Sequencing was done on a sample of peripheral blood. CDR3 region: CASSPGQGAGANVLTF. CDR3 sequence (DNA): TGCGCCAGCAGCCCAGGCCAGGGGGCTGGGGCCAACGTCCTGACTTTC.